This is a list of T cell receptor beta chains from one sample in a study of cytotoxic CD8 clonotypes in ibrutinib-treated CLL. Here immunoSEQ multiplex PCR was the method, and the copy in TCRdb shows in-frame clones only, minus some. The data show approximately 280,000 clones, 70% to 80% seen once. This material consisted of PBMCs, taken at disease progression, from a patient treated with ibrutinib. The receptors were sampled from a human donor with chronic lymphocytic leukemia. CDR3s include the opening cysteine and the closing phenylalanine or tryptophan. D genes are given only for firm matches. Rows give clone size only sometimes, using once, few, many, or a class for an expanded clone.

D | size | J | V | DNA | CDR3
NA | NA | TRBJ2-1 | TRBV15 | TGTGCCACCAGCAGAGATCCCCGGCGCGGTGGGTGGGTTGAGCAGTTCTTC | CATSRDPRRGGWVEQFF
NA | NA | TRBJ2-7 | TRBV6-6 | TGTGCCAGCAGTTACAGGTCCGATTCCTACGAGCAGTACTTC | CASSYRSDSYEQYF
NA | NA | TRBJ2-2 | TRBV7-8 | TGTGCCAGCAGCGTGGACGCACGGGGGACCGGGGAGCTGTTTTTT | CASSVDARGTGELFF
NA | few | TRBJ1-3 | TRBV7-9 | TGTGCCAGCAGCTTATTGGGGTCTGGAAACACCATATATTTT | CASSLLGSGNTIYF
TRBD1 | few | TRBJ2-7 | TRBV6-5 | TGTGCCAGCAGGCCTGGGACAGGGGGAAGCTACGAGCAGTACTTC | CASRPGTGGSYEQYF
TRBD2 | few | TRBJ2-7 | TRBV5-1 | TGCGCCAGCAGCCGGGGACTAGCGGGGGGCCCGTCCTACGAGCAGTACTTC | CASSRGLAGGPSYEQYF
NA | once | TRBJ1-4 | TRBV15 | TGTGCCACCAGCAGAGGATGGGGAGCAACTAATGAAAAACTGTTTTTT | CATSRGWGATNEKLFF
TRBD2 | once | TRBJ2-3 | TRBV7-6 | TGTGCCAGCAGCTTAGCCCCCGGGACTAGCGGGAGGTGGGACCTGGGAACAGATACGCAGTATTTT | CASSLAPGTSGRWDLGTDTQYF
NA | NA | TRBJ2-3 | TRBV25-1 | TGTGCCAGCAGTGAAGGTGGTAGCACAGATACGCAGTATTTT | CASSEGGSTDTQYF
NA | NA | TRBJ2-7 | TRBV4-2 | TGTGCCAGCAGCCAAGTTCTGGGGGGGCGGGACATAACCTACGAGCAGTACTTC | CASSQVLGGRDITYEQYF
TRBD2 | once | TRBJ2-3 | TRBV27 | TGTGCCAGCAGTTTGGTGGGGGGGATCCGAGATACGCAGTATTTT | CASSLVGGIRDTQYF
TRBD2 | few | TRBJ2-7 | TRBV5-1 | TGCGCCAGCAGCTTGGGACTAGCGGGAGATTCCTACGAGCAGTACTTC | CASSLGLAGDSYEQYF
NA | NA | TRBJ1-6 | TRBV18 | TGTGCCAGCTCACCACGGGGGACGCCTAATTCACCCCTCCACTTT | CASSPRGTPNSPLHF
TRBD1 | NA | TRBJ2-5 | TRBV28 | TGTGCCAGCATGGGTGTACCGGGACAGGGGGTTTCCCCTTTGTGGGAGACCCAGTACTTC | CASMGVPGQGVSPLWETQYF
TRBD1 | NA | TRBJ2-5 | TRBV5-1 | TGCGCCAGCAGCGGACCGGGACAGGGGGTCAAAGAGACCCAGTACTTC | CASSGPGQGVKETQYF
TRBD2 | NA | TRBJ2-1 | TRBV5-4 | TGTGCCAGCAGAGATGCCGGGACTAGGGGATCTGAGCAGTTCTTC | CASRDAGTRGSEQFF
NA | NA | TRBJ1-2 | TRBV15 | TGTGCCACCAGCAGAACCCGTTCAGGGGCTGCCAGGTATGGCTACACCTTC | CATSRTRSGAARYGYTF
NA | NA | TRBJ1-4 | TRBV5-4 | TGTGCCAGCAGCCTCGGAAAGGGGAAAACTAATGAAAAACTGTTTTTT | CASSLGKGKTNEKLFF
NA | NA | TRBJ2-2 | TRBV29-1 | TGCAGCGTTGCCTCTAAGGGGCGCACCGGGGAGCTGTTTTTT | CSVASKGRTGELFF
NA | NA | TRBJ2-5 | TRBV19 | TGTGCCAGTAACGACTACGATCAAGAGACCCAGTACTTC | CASNDYDQETQYF
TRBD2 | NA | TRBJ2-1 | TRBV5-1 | TGCGCCAGCAGCTTGGAGGGCGGGGGGGCCTGGTTCTTC | CASSLEGGGAWFF
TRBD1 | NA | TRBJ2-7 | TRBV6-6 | TGTGCCAGCAGTTACCCTGGGACAGTCAGAGAGCAGTACTTC | CASSYPGTVREQYF
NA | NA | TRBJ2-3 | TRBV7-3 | TGTGCCAGCAGCTTAACGGGACTTTTGACAGATACGCAGTATTTT | CASSLTGLLTDTQYF
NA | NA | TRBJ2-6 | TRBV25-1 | TGTGCCAGCAGGAACCCGGGGGCCAACGTCCTGACTTTC | CASRNPGANVLTF
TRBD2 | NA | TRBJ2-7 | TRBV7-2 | TGTGCCAGCAGCTCCCTAGCGGGGACCTTCTCCTACGAGCAGTACTTC | CASSSLAGTFSYEQYF
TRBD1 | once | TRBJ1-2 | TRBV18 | TGTGCCAGCTCACCCGCCGTGGGACAGGGGACGATCGTCTATGGCTACACCTTC | CASSPAVGQGTIVYGYTF
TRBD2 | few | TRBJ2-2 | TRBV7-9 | TGTGCCAGCAGTTCAGCGGGAGGGCCCTTTAATACCGGGGAGCTGTTTTTT | CASSSAGGPFNTGELFF
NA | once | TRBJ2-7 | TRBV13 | TGTGCCAGCAGCATACAGGGTTGGGCGCACGAGCAGTACTTC | CASSIQGWAHEQYF
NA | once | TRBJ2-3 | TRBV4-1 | TGCGCCAGCAGCCAAGGACCGACAGCCTACACAGATACGCAGTATTTT | CASSQGPTAYTDTQYF
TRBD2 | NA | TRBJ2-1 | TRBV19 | TGTGCCAGTAGCAGCGTAAGCGGGAGGGGAAACAATGAGCAGTTCTTC | CASSSVSGRGNNEQFF
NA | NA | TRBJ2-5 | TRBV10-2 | TGCGCCAGCAGTGGAAAGACAGGGGTGACGGGGGGGATTTACTTC | CASSGKTGVTGGIYF
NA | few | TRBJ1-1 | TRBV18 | TGTGCCAGCTCACTACTTGGACCAGGCACTGAAGCTTTCTTT | CASSLLGPGTEAFF
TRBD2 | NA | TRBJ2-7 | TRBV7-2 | TGTGCCAGCAGCCACCTAGCGGAGGGCCTTGGGCAGTACTTC | CASSHLAEGLGQYF
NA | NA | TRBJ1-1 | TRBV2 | TGTGCCAGCAGTGCGGGAGAGAACACTGAAGCTTTCTTT | CASSAGENTEAFF
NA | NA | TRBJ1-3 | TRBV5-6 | TGTGCCAGCAGCTTGGGAGATCGAAGCGGAAACACCATATATTTT | CASSLGDRSGNTIYF
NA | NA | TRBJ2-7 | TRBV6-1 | TGTGCCAGCAGTGATGGCAGTCGGCCGGGGGCTTACGAGCAGTACTTC | CASSDGSRPGAYEQYF
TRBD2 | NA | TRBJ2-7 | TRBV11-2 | TGTGCCAGCAGCGTACCGGGACTAGCGTCATCCTACGAGCAGTACTTC | CASSVPGLASSYEQYF